The rows below give T cell receptor beta chains drawn from one sample of a study of human T cells and chemical hapten exposure. MiXCR, run by TCRdb on the RACE reads, gives a single entry per CDR3 protein. Seen here are tens of thousands of distinct CDR3 sequences, around 12% observed once, and the top ten hold 2.4%. This specimen was whole blood, taken in connection with sensitization to the hapten diphenylcyclopropenone (DPC). Receptors originate from a young man with alopecia areata. Some clones in this sample may be carry-over from other donors' samples. CDR3s include the opening cysteine and the closing phenylalanine or tryptophan. Each record gives: CDR3 length, J gene, V gene, D gene, clone size, CDR3 DNA, CDR3 protein. The D gene is left open where the match is weak. Expanded clones are given a class, and other clones once, few, many or no size at all.

cdr3_length: 15
j_call: TRBJ2-6
v_call: TRBV29-1
d_call: -
clone_size: many
cdr3_nt: TGCAGCGTATTCGGGACCACCTCTGGGGCCAACGTCCTGACTTTC
cdr3_aa: CSVFGTTSGANVLTF

cdr3_length: 13
j_call: TRBJ2-5
v_call: TRBV29-1
d_call: -
clone_size: few
cdr3_nt: TGCAGCGTTGACACAGGGTCCGGGGAGACCCAGTACTTC
cdr3_aa: CSVDTGSGETQYF

cdr3_length: 11
j_call: TRBJ1-1
v_call: TRBV29-1
d_call: -
clone_size: many
cdr3_nt: TGCAGCGTTGTAACAGATCTTGAAGCTTTCTTT
cdr3_aa: CSVVTDLEAFF

cdr3_length: 16
j_call: TRBJ2-5
v_call: TRBV6-5
d_call: TRBD1
clone_size: many
cdr3_nt: TGTGCCAGCAGTTACCGGACAGGGATCACGCGAGAGACCCAGTACTTC
cdr3_aa: CASSYRTGITRETQYF

cdr3_length: 14
j_call: TRBJ2-7
v_call: TRBV28
d_call: -
clone_size: -
cdr3_nt: TGTGCCAGCAGTGTGGGGCAGGACTCCTACGAGCAGTACTTC
cdr3_aa: CASSVGQDSYEQYF

cdr3_length: 15
j_call: TRBJ2-1
v_call: TRBV7-2
d_call: TRBD1
clone_size: few
cdr3_nt: TGTGCCAGCAGCTGGGGGACAGGCCGCTACAATGAGCAGTTCTTC
cdr3_aa: CASSWGTGRYNEQFF

cdr3_length: 13
j_call: TRBJ1-4
v_call: TRBV29-1
d_call: -
clone_size: many
cdr3_nt: TGCAGCGTCACATCAAGGCCGGAGGAAAAACTGTTTTTT
cdr3_aa: CSVTSRPEEKLFF

cdr3_length: 13
j_call: TRBJ1-1
v_call: TRBV29-1
d_call: -
clone_size: -
cdr3_nt: TGCAGCGTTGGCAGGGGAGCGAACACTGAAGCTTTCTTT
cdr3_aa: CSVGRGANTEAFF

cdr3_length: 14
j_call: TRBJ2-3
v_call: TRBV6-6
d_call: -
clone_size: few
cdr3_nt: TGTGCCAGCAGGGTAACAAAGAACCCAGATACGCAGTATTTT
cdr3_aa: CASRVTKNPDTQYF

cdr3_length: 14
j_call: TRBJ2-2
v_call: TRBV7-3
d_call: -
clone_size: -
cdr3_nt: TGTGCCAGCAGCTGGGGGACGAACACCGGGGAGCTGTTTTTT
cdr3_aa: CASSWGTNTGELFF

cdr3_length: 14
j_call: TRBJ2-7
v_call: TRBV10-3
d_call: TRBD1
clone_size: -
cdr3_nt: TGTGCCATCAACTCGGGACAGGGTGCCTACGAGCAGTACTTC
cdr3_aa: CAINSGQGAYEQYF

cdr3_length: 13
j_call: TRBJ2-7
v_call: TRBV29-1
d_call: -
clone_size: -
cdr3_nt: TGCAGCTCGGCGGGGCCCACGGAGGACGAGCAGTACTTC
cdr3_aa: CSSAGPTEDEQYF

cdr3_length: 16
j_call: TRBJ2-3
v_call: TRBV28
d_call: -
clone_size: many
cdr3_nt: TGTGCCAGCAGACCCCGATCGACTGCAACAACAGATACGCAGTATTTT
cdr3_aa: CASRPRSTATTDTQYF

cdr3_length: 15
j_call: TRBJ2-1
v_call: TRBV9
d_call: TRBD1
clone_size: few
cdr3_nt: TGTGCCAGCAGCGAGGGACAGGGGGCCTACAATGAGCAGTTCTTC
cdr3_aa: CASSEGQGAYNEQFF

cdr3_length: 13
j_call: TRBJ1-2
v_call: TRBV11-2
d_call: -
clone_size: -
cdr3_nt: TGTGCCAGCAGCCCAGGGGTTCGCTATGGCTACACCTTC
cdr3_aa: CASSPGVRYGYTF

cdr3_length: 13
j_call: TRBJ1-6
v_call: TRBV6-5
d_call: -
clone_size: few
cdr3_nt: TGTGCCAGCAGTTACTACGAGGACTCACCCCTCCACTTT
cdr3_aa: CASSYYEDSPLHF

cdr3_length: 15
j_call: TRBJ1-2
v_call: TRBV18
d_call: -
clone_size: -
cdr3_nt: TGTGCCAGCTCACCACGGGCCTCATCTAACTATGGCTACACCTTC
cdr3_aa: CASSPRASSNYGYTF

cdr3_length: 19
j_call: TRBJ2-6
v_call: TRBV7-3
d_call: -
clone_size: many
cdr3_nt: TGTGCCAGCAGCTTAAAACACGACAGTCTCTCCTCTGGGGCCAACGTCCTGACTTTC
cdr3_aa: CASSLKHDSLSSGANVLTF

cdr3_length: 12
j_call: TRBJ2-1
v_call: TRBV29-1
d_call: -
clone_size: few
cdr3_nt: TGCAGCGTTGACAGCGGTGTTGGTGAGCAGTTCTTC
cdr3_aa: CSVDSGVGEQFF

cdr3_length: 12
j_call: TRBJ1-4
v_call: TRBV12-3/TRBV12-4
d_call: -
clone_size: few
cdr3_nt: TGTGCCAGCAGGGACACAAATGAAAAACTGTTTTTT
cdr3_aa: CASRDTNEKLFF

cdr3_length: 16
j_call: TRBJ1-1
v_call: TRBV6-4
d_call: -
clone_size: many
cdr3_nt: TGTGCCAGCAGTCCAACTGATGGTGAAGGGAGTACTGAAGCTTTCTTT
cdr3_aa: CASSPTDGEGSTEAFF

cdr3_length: 14
j_call: TRBJ2-5
v_call: TRBV11-3
d_call: TRBD2
clone_size: -
cdr3_nt: TGTGCCAGCAGCAAAGGGGGACTAGCGGAGACCCAGTACTTC
cdr3_aa: CASSKGGLAETQYF

cdr3_length: 15
j_call: TRBJ1-1
v_call: TRBV18
d_call: -
clone_size: many
cdr3_nt: TGTGCCAGCTCACCCGCACAGGGAATGAACACTGAAGCTTTCTTT
cdr3_aa: CASSPAQGMNTEAFF

cdr3_length: 12
j_call: TRBJ2-7
v_call: TRBV9
d_call: TRBD1
clone_size: -
cdr3_nt: TGTGCCAGCAGCACGACAGGGGTCGAGCAGTACTTC
cdr3_aa: CASSTTGVEQYF